The next 19 T cell receptor beta chains were all read from a single sample in a study of blood T cell repertoires in COVID-19. This table comes from immunoSEQ multiplex PCR, and its TCRdb copy is limited to in-frame clones, with some not included. The sample yields more than 250,000 clones, around 78% seen once. Sequencing input: peripheral blood. These receptors came from a man in his sixties who had recovered from COVID-19.

The V gene is TRBV24-1, the J gene TRBJ2-5, with D perhaps TRBD2 (5 bases). Looked up from germline, CDR1 is KGHDR and CDR2 is SFDVKD. Trimming pared 9 bases from V and 4 bases from J, leaving 8 bases between. This CDR3 contains 11 residues. The CDR3 reads CATSRGETQYF. The CDR3 coding sequence is TGTGCCACCTCCCGGGGAGAGACCCAGTACTTC.

The chain employs TRBV7-3 and TRBJ1-3, with 7 bases matching TRBD1. V lost 5 bases and J lost 0; bases outside the gene matches: 4. The CDR3 covers 15 residues. Germline lookup yields CDR1 SGHTA and CDR2 FQGTGA. CDR3 region: CASSEQGSSGNTIYF. CDR3 coding DNA: TGTGCCAGCAGCGAACAGGGGAGCTCTGGAAACACCATATATTTT.

The chain combines TRBV5-1 with TRBJ2-7, with D possibly matching TRBD1 (6 bases). V was pared by 5 bases and J by 4 bases, with 19 bases between. This CDR3 is built from 15 residues. CDR1 and CDR2 from the germline V gene are SGHRS and YFSETQ. This CDR3 reads CASRPGTRVDYEQYF. The CDR3 DNA is TGCGCCAGCAGGCCGGGGACACGGGTTGATTACGAGCAGTACTTC.

This clone showed up just once. V is TRBV12-5 and J is TRBJ2-1; 12 bases are a match to TRBD2. V trimming: 5 bases; J trimming: 8 bases; junction bases outside the gene matches: 13. The germline V gene has CDR1 LGHNT and CDR2 FRNRAP. This CDR3 comprises 17 residues. CDR3 in DNA: TGTGCTAGTGGTCCCCTGCCCCTAGCGGGGGGGCCCTATGAGCAGTTCTTC. Residues: CASGPLPLAGGPYEQFF.

This clone was seen only a few times. V usage is TRBV28 and J usage is TRBJ1-6; weak D call: TRBD1 (6 bases). There are 19 residues in the CDR3. Germline CDR1 MDHEN, CDR2 SYDVKM. The V gene lost 2 bases and the J gene lost 1 base, with 18 bases spanning the gap. DNA for the CDR3: TGTGCCAGCAGTTTAACCGATTACAGGGAGGGGTCCTATAATTCACCCCTCCACTTT. This codes for CASSLTDYREGSYNSPLHF.

CDR3 bases: TGTGCCAGCAGCTTTGGAGCGGGGAGTTACACAGATACGCAGTATTTT. It specifies CASSFGAGSYTDTQYF. The V gene is TRBV7-2, the J gene TRBJ2-3; the match to TRBD2 covers 7 bases. This CDR3 has 16 residues. V shed 3 bases and J 2 bases; nucleotides not matched to a gene: 8. Germline assignment: CDR1 SGHTA and CDR2 FQGNSA.

The chain recombines TRBV9 with TRBJ1-4; D is undetermined. The CDR3 covers 16 residues. The ends were cut back, 3 bases at V and 5 bases at J, with 17 bases in the middle. Germline CDR1 SGDLS, CDR2 YYNGEE. The CDR3 sequence: CASSERPRGLNEKLFF. The CDR3 DNA reads as TGTGCCAGCAGCGAACGTCCAAGAGGATTGAATGAAAAACTGTTTTTT.

This chain joins TRBV5-1 and TRBJ1-4, with 7 positions matching TRBD1. The CDR3 loop spans 17 amino acids. The J segment lost 0 bases and the V segment lost 0 bases, leaving 5 bases of the junction unmatched. Per the germline V gene, CDR1 is SGHRS and CDR2 is YFSETQ. CDR3 DNA sequence: TGCGCCAGCAGCTTGGGACAGGGAAGGGCAACTAATGAAAAACTGTTTTTT. It translates to CASSLGQGRATNEKLFF.

The chain links TRBV6-6 to TRBJ2-7; 10 bases are a match to TRBD1. The CDR3 contains 15 residues. V shed 4 bases and J 5 bases; nucleotides not matched to a gene: 8. Germline V gives CDR1 MNHNY, CDR2 SVGAGI (reference sequence). CDR3 amino acids: CASSWRGTGVNEQYF. As DNA, the CDR3 is TGTGCCAGCAGTTGGAGGGGGACAGGGGTCAACGAGCAGTACTTC.

This chain connects TRBV20-1 to TRBJ1-4; 9 nucleotides line up with TRBD1. V lost 3 bases and J lost 4; bases outside the gene matches: 12. Germline V gene data show CDR1 as DFQATT and CDR2 as SNEGSKA (reference sequence). The CDR3 has 17 residues. CDR3 protein: CSASEDRGSQLNEKLFF. The CDR3 DNA reads TGCAGTGCTAGTGAGGACAGGGGCAGTCAGCTTAATGAAAAACTGTTTTTT.

This chain joins TRBV5-6 and TRBJ2-4; 7 nucleotides agree with TRBD1. This CDR3 contains 16 residues. Per the germline V gene, CDR1 is SGHDT and CDR2 is YYEEEE. The V and J ends lost 0 bases and 1 base, in that order; junction bases with no gene match: 4. CDR3 sequence (DNA): TGTGCCAGCAGCTTGGAAGCGACAGGGGCCAAAAACATTCAGTACTTC. Residues: CASSLEATGAKNIQYF. Full variable domain (remainder filled in from reference TRBV5-6 and TRBJ2-4): DAGVTQSPTHLIKTRGQQVTLRCSPKSGHDTVSWYQQALGQGPQFIFQYYEEEERQRGNFPDRFSGHQFPNYSSELNVNALLLGDSALYLCASSLEATGAKNIQYFGAGTRLSVL.

The chain recombines TRBV18 with TRBJ2-2; 7 nucleotides align to TRBD1. J was trimmed by 5 bases and V by 2 bases; bases with no gene match: 5. The CDR3 extends over 15 amino acids. CDR1 is KGHSH and CDR2 is LQKENI in the germline V gene. CDR3 sequence (DNA): TGTGCCAGCTCACCAGACAGGGATAGTACCGGGGAGCTGTTTTTT. The encoded protein is CASSPDRDSTGELFF.

The chain links TRBV10-2 to TRBJ2-2; D not certain. Germline V gene sequence: CDR1 WSHSY, CDR2 SAAADI. V was pared by 7 bases and J by 2 bases, with 11 bases between. The CDR3 loop spans 14 amino acids. The CDR3 region is CASNPSRNTGELFF. In nucleotides, the CDR3 is TGCGCCAGCAATCCATCGAGAAACACCGGGGAGCTGTTTTTT.

This clone showed up just a few times. The rearrangement uses TRBV27 and TRBJ2-1; TRBD1 is a possible D gene (5 bases). This CDR3 comprises 16 residues. Germline values: CDR1 MNHEY, CDR2 SMNVEV (reference sequence). V was trimmed by 6 bases and J by 0 bases, leaving 15 bases between them. Here the CDR3 reads CASRDPTGPSYNEQFF. CDR3 nucleotide sequence: TGTGCCAGCAGGGACCCCACAGGCCCCTCCTACAATGAGCAGTTCTTC.

This rearrangement joins TRBV28 to TRBJ2-7, with TRBD2 matching 14 bases. CDR1 is MDHEN, CDR2 SYDVKM, per germline. V dropped 8 bases and J dropped 6; count of bases not matched to a gene: 15. There are 17 residues in the CDR3. The chain's CDR3 is CASHHPDRTSGGFEQYF. As DNA, the CDR3 is TGTGCCAGCCACCACCCCGACAGGACTAGCGGGGGGTTCGAGCAGTACTTC.

The CDR3 sequence is CASSQEQGLGEKLFF. The CDR3 DNA is TGTGCCAGCAGCCAAGAACAGGGGTTGGGGGAAAAACTGTTTTTT. This chain joins TRBV14 and TRBJ1-4, with 7 bases that match TRBD1. The CDR3 is 15 residues long. Germline V gene data show CDR1 as SGHDN and CDR2 as FVKESK. V shed 0 bases, J shed 8 bases, and the junction held 6 bases outside the gene matches.

A few counts support this clone. The rearrangement joins TRBV7-9 to TRBJ2-7, with D maybe TRBD1 (5 bases). This CDR3 has 14 residues. The germline V gene encodes CDR1 SEHNR and CDR2 FQNEAQ (reference sequence). Trimming pared 5 bases from V and 2 bases from J, leaving 13 bases between. The CDR3 here is CASSLTGTTYEQYF. CDR3 DNA sequence: TGTGCCAGCAGCCTAACAGGAACTACCTACGAGCAGTACTTC.

The chain is built from TRBV19 and TRBJ2-2, with TRBD2 matching 7 bases. V gave up 1 base and J gave up 5 bases; unmatched junction bases: 7. The CDR3 extends over 16 amino acids. Looked up from germline, CDR1 is LNHDA and CDR2 is SQIVND (reference sequence). The CDR3 is CASSIGGGSGTGELFF. The CDR3 coding sequence is TGTGCCAGTAGTATAGGCGGCGGGAGTGGTACCGGGGAGCTGTTTTTT.

The V and J genes are TRBV6-2 or TRBV6-3 and TRBJ2-7; 7 positions agree with TRBD1. Trimming at V came to 4 bases and at J to 5 bases, leaving 8 bases not matched to a gene. In germline, CDR1 is MNHEY, CDR2 SVGEGT. This CDR3 comprises 14 residues. CDR3 coding DNA: TGTGCCAGCAGTTCCACCGACAGGGACAACGAGCAGTACTTC. Translating it yields CASSSTDRDNEQYF.